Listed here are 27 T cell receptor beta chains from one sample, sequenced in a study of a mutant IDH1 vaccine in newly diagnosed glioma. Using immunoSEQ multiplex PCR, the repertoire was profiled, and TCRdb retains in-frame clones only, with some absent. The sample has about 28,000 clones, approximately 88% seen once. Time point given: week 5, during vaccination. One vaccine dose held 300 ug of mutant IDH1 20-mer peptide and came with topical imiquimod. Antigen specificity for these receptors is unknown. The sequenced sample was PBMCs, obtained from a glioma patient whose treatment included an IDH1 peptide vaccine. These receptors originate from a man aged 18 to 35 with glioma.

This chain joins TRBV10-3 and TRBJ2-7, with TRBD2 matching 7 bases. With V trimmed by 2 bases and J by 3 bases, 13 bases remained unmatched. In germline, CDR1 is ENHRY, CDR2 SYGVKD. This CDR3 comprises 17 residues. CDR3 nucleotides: TGTGCCATCAGTGAGCCTTACCGACTAGCCCAAAACTACGAGCAGTACTTC. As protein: CAISEPYRLAQNYEQYF.

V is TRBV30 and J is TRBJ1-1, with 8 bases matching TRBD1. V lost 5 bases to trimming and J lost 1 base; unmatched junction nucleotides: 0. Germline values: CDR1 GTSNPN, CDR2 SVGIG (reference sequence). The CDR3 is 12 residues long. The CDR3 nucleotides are TGTGCCTGGGACAGGGGGAACACTGAAGCTTTCTTT. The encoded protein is CAWDRGNTEAFF. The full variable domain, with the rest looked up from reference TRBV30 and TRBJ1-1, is SQTIHQWPATLVQPVGSPLSLECTVEGTSNPNLYWYRQAAGRGLQLLFYSVGIGQISSEVPQNLSASRPQDRQFILSSKKLLLSDSGFYLCAWDRGNTEAFFGQGTRLTVV.

In DNA form, the CDR3 reads TGTGCCAGCACGCCAACTAGTTTCTTCGATGAGCAGTTCTTC. Translating it yields CASTPTSFFDEQFF. This chain uses TRBV7-9 with TRBJ2-1; D possibly corresponds to TRBD2 (5 bases). V lost 7 bases and J 8 bases, leaving 18 bases between the germline ends. This CDR3 is built from 14 residues. Germline V gene sequence: CDR1 SEHNR, CDR2 FQNEAQ (reference sequence).

CDR3 DNA sequence: TGTGCCAGCAGCGATGTTTCCGGGCTTAGGGGAGGCTACACCTTC. Protein sequence: CASSDVSGLRGGYTF. The chain links TRBV9 to TRBJ1-2; D possibly corresponds to TRBD1 (5 bases). CDR3 length: 15 residues. Trimming cost V 3 bases and J 8 bases, with 20 bases left between them. In germline, CDR1 is SGDLS, CDR2 YYNGEE.

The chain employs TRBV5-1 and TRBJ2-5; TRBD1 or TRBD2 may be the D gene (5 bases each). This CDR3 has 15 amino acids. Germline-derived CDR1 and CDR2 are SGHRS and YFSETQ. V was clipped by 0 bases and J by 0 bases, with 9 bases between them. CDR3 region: CASSLGGTNQETQYF. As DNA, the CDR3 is TGCGCCAGCAGCTTGGGAGGGACCAACCAAGAGACCCAGTACTTC. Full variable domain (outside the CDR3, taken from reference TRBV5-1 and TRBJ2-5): KAGVTQTPRYLIKTRGQQVTLSCSPISGHRSVSWYQQTPGQGLQFLFEYFSETQRNKGNFPGRFSGRQFSNSRSEMNVSTLELGDSALYLCASSLGGTNQETQYFGPGTRLLVL.

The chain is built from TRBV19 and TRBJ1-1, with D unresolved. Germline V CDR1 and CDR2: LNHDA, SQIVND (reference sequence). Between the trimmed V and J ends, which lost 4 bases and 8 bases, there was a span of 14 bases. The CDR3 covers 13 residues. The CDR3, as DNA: TGTGCCAGTAGTACCTCTCTGGGAACGGAAGCTTTCTTT. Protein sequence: CASSTSLGTEAFF.

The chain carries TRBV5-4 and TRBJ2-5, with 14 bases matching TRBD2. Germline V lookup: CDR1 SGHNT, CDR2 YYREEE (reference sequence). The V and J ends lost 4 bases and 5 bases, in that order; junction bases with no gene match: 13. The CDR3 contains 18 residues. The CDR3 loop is CASSPPGTSGRVRETQYF. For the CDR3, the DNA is TGTGCCAGCAGCCCACCCGGGACTAGCGGGAGAGTCAGGGAGACCCAGTACTTC.

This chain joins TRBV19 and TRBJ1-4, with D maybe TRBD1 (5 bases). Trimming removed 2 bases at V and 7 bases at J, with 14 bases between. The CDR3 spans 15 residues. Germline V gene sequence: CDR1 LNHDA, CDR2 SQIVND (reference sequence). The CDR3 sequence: CASSIIRQGGEKLFF. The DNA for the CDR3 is TGTGCCAGTAGTATAATCCGGCAGGGCGGTGAAAAACTGTTTTTT.

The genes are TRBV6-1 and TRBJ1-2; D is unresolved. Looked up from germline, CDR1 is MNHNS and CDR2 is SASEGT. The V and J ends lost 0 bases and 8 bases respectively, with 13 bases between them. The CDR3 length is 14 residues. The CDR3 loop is CASSEATASFGYTF. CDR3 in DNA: TGTGCCAGCAGTGAAGCCACGGCGTCTTTCGGCTACACCTTC.

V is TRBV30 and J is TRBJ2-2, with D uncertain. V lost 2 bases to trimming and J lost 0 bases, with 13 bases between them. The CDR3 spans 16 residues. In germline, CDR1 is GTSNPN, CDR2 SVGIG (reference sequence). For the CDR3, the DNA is TGTGCCTGGAGTTCCTCCCCGGGTCCGAACACCGGGGAGCTGTTTTTT. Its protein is CAWSSSPGPNTGELFF.

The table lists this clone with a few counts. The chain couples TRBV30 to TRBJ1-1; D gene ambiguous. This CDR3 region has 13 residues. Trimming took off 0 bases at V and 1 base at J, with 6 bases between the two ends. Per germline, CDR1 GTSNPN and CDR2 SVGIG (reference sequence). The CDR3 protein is CAWSVSENTEAFF. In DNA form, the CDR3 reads TGTGCCTGGAGTGTATCCGAGAACACTGAAGCTTTCTTT. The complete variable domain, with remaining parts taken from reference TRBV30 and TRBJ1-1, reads SQTIHQWPATLVQPVGSPLSLECTVEGTSNPNLYWYRQAAGRGLQLLFYSVGIGQISSEVPQNLSASRPQDRQFILSSKKLLLSDSGFYLCAWSVSENTEAFFGQGTRLTVV.

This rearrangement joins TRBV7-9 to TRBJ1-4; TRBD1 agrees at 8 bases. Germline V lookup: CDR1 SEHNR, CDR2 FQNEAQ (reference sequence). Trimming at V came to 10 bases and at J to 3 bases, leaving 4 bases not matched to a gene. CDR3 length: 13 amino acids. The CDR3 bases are TGTGCCATCCCGGGACAGGCTAATGAAAAACTGTTTTTT. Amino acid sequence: CAIPGQANEKLFF.

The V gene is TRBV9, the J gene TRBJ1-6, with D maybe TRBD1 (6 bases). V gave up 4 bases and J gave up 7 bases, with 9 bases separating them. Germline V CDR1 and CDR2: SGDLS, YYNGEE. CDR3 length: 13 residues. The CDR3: CASSTTGNSPLHF. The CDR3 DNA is TGTGCCAGCAGCACTACAGGGAATTCACCCCTCCACTTT.

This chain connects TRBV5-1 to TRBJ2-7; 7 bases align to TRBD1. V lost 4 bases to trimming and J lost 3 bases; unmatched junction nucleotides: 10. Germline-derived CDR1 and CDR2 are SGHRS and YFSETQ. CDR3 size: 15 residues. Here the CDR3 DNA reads TGCGCCAGCAGCCCGACAGGGACCGTCGTCTACGAGCAGTACTTC. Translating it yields CASSPTGTVVYEQYF.

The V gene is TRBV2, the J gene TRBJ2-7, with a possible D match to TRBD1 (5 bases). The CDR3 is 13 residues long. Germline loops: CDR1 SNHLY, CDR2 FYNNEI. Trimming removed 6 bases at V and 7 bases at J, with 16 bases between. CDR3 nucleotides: TGTGCCAGCAGGACAGAAAGGGGTCTGGAGCAGTACTTC. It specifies CASRTERGLEQYF.

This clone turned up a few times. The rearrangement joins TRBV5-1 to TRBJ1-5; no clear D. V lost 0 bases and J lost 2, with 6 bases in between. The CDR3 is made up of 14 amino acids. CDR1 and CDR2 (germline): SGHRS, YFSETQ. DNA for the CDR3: TGCGCCAGCAGCTTGGCTGCCGGCAATCAGCCCCAGCATTTT. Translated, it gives CASSLAAGNQPQHF.

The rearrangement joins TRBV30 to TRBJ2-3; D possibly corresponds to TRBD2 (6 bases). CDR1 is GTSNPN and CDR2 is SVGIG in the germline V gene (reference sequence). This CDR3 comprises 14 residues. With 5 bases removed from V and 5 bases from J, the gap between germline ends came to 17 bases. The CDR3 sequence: CAWGGWRVEDTQYF. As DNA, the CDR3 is TGTGCCTGGGGAGGTTGGAGGGTTGAAGATACGCAGTATTTT. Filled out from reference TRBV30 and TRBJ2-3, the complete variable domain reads SQTIHQWPATLVQPVGSPLSLECTVEGTSNPNLYWYRQAAGRGLQLLFYSVGIGQISSEVPQNLSASRPQDRQFILSSKKLLLSDSGFYLCAWGGWRVEDTQYFGPGTRLTVL.

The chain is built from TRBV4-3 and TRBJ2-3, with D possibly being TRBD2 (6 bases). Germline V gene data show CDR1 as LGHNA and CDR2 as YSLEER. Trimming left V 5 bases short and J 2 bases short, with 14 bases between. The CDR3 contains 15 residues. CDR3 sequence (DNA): TGCGCCAGCAGCTTATTTAGCGGACCCACAGATACGCAGTATTTT. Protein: CASSLFSGPTDTQYF.

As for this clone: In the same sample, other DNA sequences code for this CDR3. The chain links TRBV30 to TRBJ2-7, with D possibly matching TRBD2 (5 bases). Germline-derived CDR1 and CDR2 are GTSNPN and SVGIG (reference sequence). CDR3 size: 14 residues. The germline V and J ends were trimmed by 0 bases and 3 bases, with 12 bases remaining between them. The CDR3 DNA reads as TGTGCCTGGAGTGTGGGTGGAGGAAGCTACGAGCAGTACTTC. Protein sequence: CAWSVGGGSYEQYF.

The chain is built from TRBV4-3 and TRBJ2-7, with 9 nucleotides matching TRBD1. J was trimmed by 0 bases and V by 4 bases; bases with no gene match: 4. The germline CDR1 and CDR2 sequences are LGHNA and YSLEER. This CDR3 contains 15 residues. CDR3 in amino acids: CASSPGTGPSYEQYF. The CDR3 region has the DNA TGCGCCAGCAGCCCGGGGACAGGGCCCTCCTACGAGCAGTACTTC.

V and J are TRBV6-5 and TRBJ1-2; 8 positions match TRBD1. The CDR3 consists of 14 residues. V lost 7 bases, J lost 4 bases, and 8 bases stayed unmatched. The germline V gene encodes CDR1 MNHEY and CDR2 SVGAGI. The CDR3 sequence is CASNRQGRSYGYTF. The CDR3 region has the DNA TGTGCCAGCAATAGACAGGGGCGCTCCTATGGCTACACCTTC.

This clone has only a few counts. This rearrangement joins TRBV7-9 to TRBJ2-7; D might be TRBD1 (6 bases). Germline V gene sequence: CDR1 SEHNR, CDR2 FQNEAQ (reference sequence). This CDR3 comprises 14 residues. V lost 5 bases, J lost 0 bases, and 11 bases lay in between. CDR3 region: CASSPMDSSYEQYF. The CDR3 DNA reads TGTGCCAGCAGCCCCATGGACAGCTCCTACGAGCAGTACTTC.

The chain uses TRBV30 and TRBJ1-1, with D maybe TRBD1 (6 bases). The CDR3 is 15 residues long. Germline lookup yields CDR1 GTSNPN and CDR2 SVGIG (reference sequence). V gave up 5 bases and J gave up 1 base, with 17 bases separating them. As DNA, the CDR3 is TGTGCCTGGGGGGGCCGTGGCCGGGGGAACACTGAAGCTTTCTTT. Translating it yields CAWGGRGRGNTEAFF.

Here the CDR3 reads CASSSQGGAYEQYF. The CDR3 DNA reads TGTGCCAGCAGCTCCCAGGGAGGCGCCTACGAGCAGTACTTC. This sequence joins TRBV7-9 and TRBJ2-7, with D possibly TRBD2 on 6 matching bases. Germline V gene sequence: CDR1 SEHNR, CDR2 FQNEAQ (reference sequence). This CDR3 region has 14 residues. The V gene lost 4 bases and the J gene lost 2 bases, with 12 bases spanning the gap.

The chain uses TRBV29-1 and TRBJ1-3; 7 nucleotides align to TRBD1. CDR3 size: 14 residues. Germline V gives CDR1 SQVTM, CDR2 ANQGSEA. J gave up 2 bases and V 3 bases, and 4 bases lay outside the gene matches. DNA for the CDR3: TGCAGCGTTGACCTGACAGGGACTGGAAACACCATATATTTT. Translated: CSVDLTGTGNTIYF.

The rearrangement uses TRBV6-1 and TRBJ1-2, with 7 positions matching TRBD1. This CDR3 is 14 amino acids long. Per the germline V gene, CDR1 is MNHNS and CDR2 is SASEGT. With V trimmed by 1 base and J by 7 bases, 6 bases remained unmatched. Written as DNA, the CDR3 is TGTGCCAGCAGTGAAGTTGCTACAGGGGTTGGCTACACCTTC. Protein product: CASSEVATGVGYTF.

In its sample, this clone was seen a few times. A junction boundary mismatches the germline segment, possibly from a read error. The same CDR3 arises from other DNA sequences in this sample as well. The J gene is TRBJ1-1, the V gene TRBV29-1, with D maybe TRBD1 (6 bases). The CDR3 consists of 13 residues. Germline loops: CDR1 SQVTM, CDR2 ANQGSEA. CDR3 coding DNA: TGCAGCGTGGAAGGACAGTTGAACACTGAAGCTTTCTTT. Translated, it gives CSVEGQLNTEAFF.